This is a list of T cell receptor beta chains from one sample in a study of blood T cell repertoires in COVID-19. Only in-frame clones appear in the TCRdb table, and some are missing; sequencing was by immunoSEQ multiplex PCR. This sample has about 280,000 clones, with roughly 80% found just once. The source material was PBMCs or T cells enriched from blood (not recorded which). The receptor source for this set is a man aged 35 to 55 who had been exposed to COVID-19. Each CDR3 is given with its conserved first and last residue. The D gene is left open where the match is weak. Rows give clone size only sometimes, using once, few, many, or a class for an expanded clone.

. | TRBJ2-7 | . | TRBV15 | CATSRESGRTYEQYF | TGTGCCACCAGCAGAGAGTCAGGGCGAACCTACGAGCAGTACTTC
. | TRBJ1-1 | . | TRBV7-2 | CASSLTPQLRQRQEAFF | TGTGCCAGCTCCCTTACCCCTCAACTTAGACAGAGACAAGAAGCTTTCTTT
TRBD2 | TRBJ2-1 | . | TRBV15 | CATSSGPSGNNEQFF | TGTGCCACCAGTTCTGGCCCTAGCGGTAACAATGAGCAGTTCTTC
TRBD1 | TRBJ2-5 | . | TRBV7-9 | CASGRTGGAETQYF | TGTGCCAGCGGCCGCACAGGGGGCGCCGAGACCCAGTACTTC
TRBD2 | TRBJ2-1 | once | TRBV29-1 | CSVEDQASGRASNEQFF | TGCAGCGTTGAAGATCAGGCTAGCGGGAGGGCCTCGAATGAGCAGTTCTTC
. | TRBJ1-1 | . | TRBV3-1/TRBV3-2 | CATQDTGGEAFF | TGTGCCACCCAGGACACCGGGGGTGAAGCTTTCTTT
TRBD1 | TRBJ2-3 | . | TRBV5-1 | CASSLGQGHADTQYF | TGCGCCAGCAGCCTCGGACAGGGACATGCAGATACGCAGTATTTT
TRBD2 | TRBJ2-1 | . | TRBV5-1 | CASSQSGSSYNEQFF | TGCGCCAGCAGCCAGAGCGGGAGCTCCTACAATGAGCAGTTCTTC
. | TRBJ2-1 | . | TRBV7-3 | CASSIYRVSLYNEQFF | TGTGCCAGCAGCATCTACAGGGTATCATTATACAATGAGCAGTTCTTC
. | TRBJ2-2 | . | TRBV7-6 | CASSQSGGRTGELFF | TGTGCCAGCAGCCAGAGCGGAGGCAGAACCGGGGAGCTGTTTTTT
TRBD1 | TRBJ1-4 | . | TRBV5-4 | CASSLDGGRGRIEKLFF | TGTGCCAGCAGCTTGGATGGGGGCAGGGGGCGTATTGAAAAACTGTTTTTT
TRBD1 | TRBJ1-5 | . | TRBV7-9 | CASSRDSQPQHF | TGTGCCAGCAGCCGGGACAGTCAGCCCCAGCATTTT
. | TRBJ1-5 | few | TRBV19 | CASSMSGSRFSF | TGTGCCAGTAGTATGTCGGGGTCCAGGTTTTCATTT
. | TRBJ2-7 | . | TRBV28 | CATEASSYEQYF | TGTGCCACCGAAGCGTCATCCTACGAGCAGTACTTC
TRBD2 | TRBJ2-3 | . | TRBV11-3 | CASSSSSGRGGTDTQYF | TGTGCCAGCAGTTCCTCTAGCGGGAGGGGGGGCACAGATACGCAGTATTTT
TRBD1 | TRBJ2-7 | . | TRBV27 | CASSFGTGQYYEQYF | TGTGCCAGCAGTTTTGGGACGGGACAGTACTACGAGCAGTACTTC
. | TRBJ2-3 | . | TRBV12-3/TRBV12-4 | CASSLKPNTQYF | TGTGCCAGCAGTTTGAAGCCTAATACGCAGTATTTT
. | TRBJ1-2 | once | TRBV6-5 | CASSRGFYGYTF | TGTGCCAGCAGTAGGGGGTTCTATGGCTACACCTTC
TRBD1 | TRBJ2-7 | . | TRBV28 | CASKSPGQGAVDEQYF | TGTGCCAGTAAAAGCCCGGGACAGGGGGCTGTCGACGAGCAGTACTTC
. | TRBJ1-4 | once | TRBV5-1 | CASGFTGSNEKLFF | TGCGCCAGCGGGTTTACCGGGAGTAATGAAAAACTGTTTTTT
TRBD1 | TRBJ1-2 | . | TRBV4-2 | CASSPGQVYRGYTF | TGTGCCAGCAGCCCGGGACAGGTTTATCGTGGCTACACCTTC
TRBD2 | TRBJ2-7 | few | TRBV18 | CASSPGLAGVGSYEQYF | TGTGCCAGCTCACCGGGACTAGCGGGAGTTGGCTCCTACGAGCAGTACTTC
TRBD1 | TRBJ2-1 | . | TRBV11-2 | CASSAGQGFSYNEQFF | TGTGCCAGCAGCGCCGGACAGGGCTTCTCCTACAATGAGCAGTTCTTC
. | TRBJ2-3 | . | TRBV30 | CAFGGTDTQYF | TGTGCCTTCGGGGGCACAGATACGCAGTATTTT
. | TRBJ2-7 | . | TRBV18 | CASSPTLPGQGYEQYF | TGTGCCAGCTCACCTACCCTACCCGGCCAGGGCTACGAGCAGTACTTC
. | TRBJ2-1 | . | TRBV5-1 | CASSPESRNEQFF | TGCGCCAGCAGCCCGGAATCTAGGAATGAGCAGTTCTTC
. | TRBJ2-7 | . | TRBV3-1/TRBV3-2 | CASSQGTVETYEQYF | TGTGCCAGCAGCCAAGGTACCGTAGAGACCTACGAGCAGTACTTC
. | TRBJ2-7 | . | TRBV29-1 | CSAYLGGAGYEQYF | TGCAGCGCATACCTCGGAGGGGCAGGCTACGAGCAGTACTTC
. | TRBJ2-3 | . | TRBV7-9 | CASSFGDTQYF | TGTGCCAGCAGCTTTGGCGATACGCAGTATTTT
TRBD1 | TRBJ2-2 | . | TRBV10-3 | CAIRRQGATGELFF | TGTGCCATCAGGAGACAGGGTGCCACCGGGGAGCTGTTTTTT
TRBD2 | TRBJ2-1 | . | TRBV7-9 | CASSPSGSGDEQFF | TGTGCCAGCAGCCCTAGCGGGAGTGGCGATGAGCAGTTCTTC
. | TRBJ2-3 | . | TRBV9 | CASSVDSPGGTDTQYF | TGTGCCAGCAGCGTAGACAGTCCGGGGGGCACAGATACGCAGTATTTT
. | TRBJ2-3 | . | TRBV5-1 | CASRSIQGADTQYF | TGCGCCAGCAGGTCTATCCAGGGTGCGGATACGCAGTATTTT
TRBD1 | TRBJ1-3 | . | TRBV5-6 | CASSFQATYIRDSGNTIYF | TGTGCCAGCAGCTTCCAAGCAACTTACATCCGGGACAGCGGAAACACCATATATTTT
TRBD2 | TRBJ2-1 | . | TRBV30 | CAWVGTKLEQFF | TGTGCCTGGGTGGGGACTAAACTCGAGCAGTTCTTC
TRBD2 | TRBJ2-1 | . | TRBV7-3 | CASSTTSGRVYNEQFF | TGTGCCAGCAGCACGACTAGCGGGAGAGTTTACAATGAGCAGTTCTTC
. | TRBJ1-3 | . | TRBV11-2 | CASSFMGGIGNTIYF | TGTGCCAGCAGCTTTATGGGAGGGATCGGAAACACCATATATTTT